This note documents a single T cell receptor (beta chain) sequence. Which antigen it targets is not known. No base quality information exists; no much larger clone differs at one position. Participants in the prospective study were aged roughly 18 to 100 years, lived in under 30 United States geographic areas, and enrolled through a virtual design. In the prospective study, participants were assigned to cohorts based on the clinical history participants reported in a screening survey and a study questionnaire. For ImmuneRACE Cohort 3, a participant was defined as recovered based on two consecutive negative NP/OP PCR tests, clearance by a healthcare professional, or resolution of symptoms. Each participant in the prospective study had whole blood, serum and a nasopharyngeal or oropharyngeal swab collected by mobile phlebotomists. Participants in the prospective study had the option to provide additional blood draws and questionnaires over an approximately two-month period. Before DNA extraction, blood samples from the prospective study were shipped at room temperature or frozen.

This record comes from a study of blood T cell repertoires in COVID-19 (dated by TCRdb to about 2020). General notes on the study: The collaborator samples originated in the United States, Italy and Spain and spanned the acute and convalescent phases of COVID-19. The prospective study material was composed of cDNA or gDNA derived from T cells, B-cell-depleted T cells, or PBMCs. Where HLA class I and class II types were available, the types were taken from metadata supplied by the sample provider, not from assay-based typing. The repertoires were released in a freely available public database meant as a resource for research on the immune response to SARS-CoV-2. The samples were drawn from the first 160 participants of the ongoing ImmuneRACE study and from roughly 1,300 subjects provided by 6 global collaborators. Subjects who had been exposed to COVID-19, were actively infected with it, or had recovered from it provided the deeply sampled blood TCRbeta repertoires that made up the dataset. Nearly every sample came with metadata listing a de-identified subject ID, COVID-19 status, age in years and sex.

TCRbeta CDR3 regions were amplified from genomic DNA by means of the immunoSEQ Assay, a bias-controlled multiplex PCR. Concerning the study's data processing: The number of nucleated cells in each sample was estimated by amplification of reference gene primers within the assay. To quantify the absolute abundance of each unique TCRbeta CDR3 rearrangement, sequence reads were collapsed and filtered. For each sample, productive Simpson clonality was calculated as the square root of Simpson's diversity index across productive rearrangements. Not all clones reach the TCRdb copy of this immuneACCESS table, which keeps in-frame sequences only. Checked studies attribute under half of the gap to unresolved V genes and leave the rest unexplained. That table is the source of V, J and clone size, and D and trimming were worked out from the DNA. The sample contains approximately 230,000 clones, under 90% of them found a single time. In total, the top ten clones hold around 1.8% of the sample.

What the work shows at the level of the full study, not this receptor alone: The amount of clinical and demographic metadata varied by source and participant and was provided uncurated.

V and J are truncated by 1 base and 6 bases respectively, leaving an intervening sequence of 4 bases. The CDR3 sequence holds 13 residues, the cysteine and phenylalanine included. Just the 39-base CDR3 DNA is kept, in frame starting at base 1. Sequences SEHNR (CDR1) and FQNEAQ (CDR2) are obtained from the germline V gene (reference sequence). The chain couples TRBV7-9 to TRBJ1-6; no confident D gene assignment can be made. The receptor was derived from a middle-aged man who had recovered from COVID-19. Sequenced material: PBMCs or T cells enriched from blood (not recorded which). The nucleotides are TGTGCCAGCAGCTTAGTAGTTAATTCACCCCTCCACTTT. Its coded protein is CASSLVVNSPLHF.